This T cell receptor beta chain was observed in a study of T cells in Graves' hyperthyroidism and ophthalmopathy. This clonotype came up many times. V was trimmed by 0 bases and J by 3 bases, leaving 12 bases between them. The CDR3 extends over 15 amino acids. Germline CDR1 SGHRS, CDR2 YFSETQ. The source material, RNA transcripts, was used to amplify TCR beta CDR3 regions. RT-PCR in the first round (using the HTBI primer set) targeted the TCR CDR3. TCRdb re-called the multiplex PCR reads with MiXCR, one entry per CDR3 protein. The sample contains about 360,000 distinct CDR3 sequences, under 15% of which appear only once.

The source material was blood. This receptor was taken from a woman aged 18-29 years with Graves' hyperthyroidism. This chain links TRBV5-1 with TRBJ1-2; no firm D call. The CDR3 loop is CASSLGRLQDYGYTF. CDR3 nucleotides: TGCGCCAGCAGCTTGGGTCGGCTCCAAGACTATGGCTACACCTTC.